The 16 T cell receptor beta chains listed next were all sequenced from one sample in a study of cytomegalovirus exposure and HLA in healthy donors. Amplification used 60 Vbeta primers and 13 Jbeta primers. The method was immunoSEQ multiplex PCR; TCRdb's version includes in-frame clones alone and lacks a portion of them. Here the sample table reports some 72,000 clones. Sequencing input: PBMCs. The receptors here all came from a boy between 10 and 17 years old in good health and CMV-seronegative.

V and J are TRBV5-1 and TRBJ1-6, with 9 bases aligning to TRBD1. CDR3 length: 16 residues. Germline loops: CDR1 SGHRS, CDR2 YFSETQ. V gave up 4 bases and J gave up 7 bases; unmatched junction bases: 9. DNA of the CDR3: TGCGCCAGCAGCCTCCGGGGACAGGGTGTAAATTCACCCCTCCACTTT. This encodes CASSLRGQGVNSPLHF.

The chain has TRBV7-2 and TRBJ2-3, with 7 bases identical to TRBD2. This CDR3 region has 17 residues. The germline gives CDR1 SGHTA, CDR2 FQGNSA. V shed 5 bases, J shed 2 bases, and the junction held 13 bases outside the gene matches. The CDR3 reads CASSQFWGEGPTDTQYF. The DNA of the CDR3 is TGTGCCAGCAGCCAGTTTTGGGGGGAGGGCCCCACAGATACGCAGTATTTT.

The V and J genes are TRBV7-9 and TRBJ2-5, with D possibly TRBD2 on 5 matching bases. The J call may be incorrect, as the DNA end agrees better with TRBJ2-7. The germline gives CDR1 SEHNR, CDR2 FQNEAQ (reference sequence). This CDR3 has 15 residues. CDR3 protein: CASSSPIGNSYEQYF. The CDR3 bases are TGTGCCAGCAGCTCCCCGATCGGGAACTCCTACGAGCAGTACTTC.

The chain is built from TRBV6-5 and TRBJ2-7; 8 bases are a match to TRBD1. This CDR3 is built from 15 residues. CDR1 and CDR2 (germline): MNHEY, SVGAGI. With V trimmed by 5 bases and J by 9 bases, 15 bases remained unmatched. CDR3 amino acids: CASSPSKGQAWRQYF. The CDR3 DNA follows: TGTGCCAGCAGTCCATCTAAGGGACAGGCCTGGCGGCAGTACTTC.

The V and J genes are TRBV12-5 and TRBJ1-1, with 7 positions matching TRBD1. The length of the CDR3 is 14 residues. V lost 6 bases to trimming and J lost 0 bases; unmatched junction nucleotides: 4. The germline V gene has CDR1 LGHNT and CDR2 FRNRAP. This CDR3 is CASGLDRLNTEAFF. The DNA for the CDR3 is TGTGCTAGTGGCCTGGACAGGTTGAACACTGAAGCTTTCTTT.

Remarks on this clone: The junction shows a germline mismatch at one end, possibly a read error. The CDR3 region has the DNA TGTGCCGGGAGTGTAGGGGGGGCAAGCAATCAGCCCCAGCATTTT. Translating it yields CAGSVGGASNQPQHF. The chain uses TRBV30 and TRBJ1-5, with D possibly matching TRBD1 (6 bases). This CDR3 comprises 15 residues. CDR1 is GTSNPN, CDR2 SVGIG, per germline (reference sequence). The full variable domain, rest sourced from reference TRBV30 and TRBJ1-5, is SQTIHQWPATLVQPVGSPLSLECTVEGTSNPNLYWYRQAAGRGLQLLFYSVGIGQISSEVPQNLSASRPQDRQFILSSKKLLLSDSGFYLCAGSVGGASNQPQHFGDGTRLSIL.

J is TRBJ2-3 and V is TRBV19; D gene ambiguous. Germline V gene data show CDR1 as LNHDA and CDR2 as SQIVND (reference sequence). The CDR3 contains 12 residues. Trimming pared 8 bases from V and 2 bases from J, leaving 8 bases between. The CDR3 reads CASLSYTDTQYF. CDR3 DNA: TGTGCCAGTCTCAGTTACACAGATACGCAGTATTTT.

The V gene is TRBV7-9, the J gene TRBJ2-6; 11 bases match TRBD1. This CDR3 contains 19 residues. V was clipped by 5 bases and J by 4 bases; unmatched bases: 13. Germline CDR1 is SEHNR and CDR2 is FQNEAQ (reference sequence). CDR3 sequence reads: CASSQRTGGAGVGANVLTF. The CDR3 DNA sequence: TGTGCCAGCAGCCAAAGGACAGGGGGCGCGGGTGTGGGGGCCAACGTCCTGACTTTC.

The V and J genes are TRBV9 and TRBJ1-5, with D perhaps TRBD1 (5 bases). The germline V gene has CDR1 SGDLS and CDR2 YYNGEE. The CDR3 length is 14 residues. V was clipped by 3 bases and J by 3 bases, with 10 bases between them. The DNA for the CDR3 is TGTGCCAGCAGCGAGCGGGGCGTCAATCAGCCCCAGCATTTT. Its translation is CASSERGVNQPQHF.

This rearrangement joins TRBV5-5 to TRBJ2-1; 8 nucleotides line up with TRBD1. Germline-derived CDR1 and CDR2 are SGHKS and YYEKEE (reference sequence). This CDR3 has 16 amino acids. J lost 0 bases, V lost 2 bases, and 4 bases had no gene match. The CDR3 protein is CASSLLGTGSYNEQFF. Written as DNA, the CDR3 is TGTGCCAGCAGCTTACTTGGGACAGGCTCCTACAATGAGCAGTTCTTC.

The rearrangement uses TRBV7-9 and TRBJ1-1; 7 bases match TRBD1. V was pared by 5 bases and J by 6 bases, with 6 bases of the junction left unmatched. This CDR3 has 13 amino acids. Germline V gene lookup returns CDR1 SEHNR and CDR2 FQNEAQ (reference sequence). The DNA for the CDR3 is TGTGCCAGCAGCCCAGGGGGGATTGCTGAAGCTTTCTTT. It translates to CASSPGGIAEAFF. Combining the CDR3 with reference TRBV7-9 and TRBJ1-1 gives the whole variable domain DTGVSQNPRHKITKRGQNVTFRCDPISEHNRLYWYRQTLGQGPEFLTYFQNEAQLEKSRLLSDRFSAERPKGSFSTLEIQRTEQGDSAMYLCASSPGGIAEAFFGQGTRLTVV.

The chain is built from TRBV6-6 and TRBJ2-1, with D tentatively TRBD1 (6 bases). The V gene lost 2 bases and the J gene lost 4 bases, with 12 bases spanning the gap. CDR3 length: 15 residues. Germline CDR1 reads MNHNY; CDR2 reads SVGAGI (reference sequence). CDR3 in amino acids: CASSYGGQSYNEQFF. DNA for the CDR3: TGTGCCAGCAGTTACGGGGGACAATCGTACAATGAGCAGTTCTTC.

The chain uses TRBV30 and TRBJ2-2; unclear D gene. The CDR3 contains 15 residues. Per the germline V gene, CDR1 is GTSNPN and CDR2 is SVGIG (reference sequence). The germline V and J ends were trimmed by 0 bases and 0 bases, with 8 bases remaining between them. The DNA for the CDR3 is TGTGCCTGGAGTGTACTTCAGGCGAACACCGGGGAGCTGTTTTTT. Amino acids: CAWSVLQANTGELFF.

The rearrangement joins TRBV4-1 to TRBJ1-5; maybe TRBD1 (5 bases). This CDR3 has 16 residues. The germline CDR1 and CDR2 sequences are MGHRA and YSYEKL. V dropped 0 bases and J dropped 5 bases, with 14 bases sitting between them. Written as DNA, the CDR3 is TGCGCCAGCAGCCAAGAAAGATCCCAGGGATATCAGCCCCAGCATTTT. Its translation is CASSQERSQGYQPQHF.

This chain uses TRBV28 with TRBJ2-7; possibly TRBD1 for D (7 bases). From germline, CDR1 is MDHEN and CDR2 SYDVKM. The CDR3 spans 21 residues. The V end was cut by 2 bases, the J end by 0 bases, with 29 bases between. The CDR3 region is CASSLIPTGASKGGNSYEQYF. The CDR3 DNA reads TGTGCCAGCAGTTTAATCCCCACAGGGGCGAGCAAGGGGGGCAACTCCTACGAGCAGTACTTC.

The J gene is TRBJ1-1, the V gene TRBV25-1; maybe TRBD1 (6 bases). Germline lookup yields CDR1 MGHDK and CDR2 SYGVNS. Trimming took off 2 bases at V and 3 bases at J, with 10 bases between the two ends. There are 14 residues in the CDR3. The CDR3, as DNA: TGTGCCAGCAGTGAAACAGGGTTGGACACTGAAGCTTTCTTT. This gives the protein CASSETGLDTEAFF.